Included here is one T cell receptor beta chain sequence, with context. What this receptor recognizes is not known. The record has no base qualities; no much larger clone is one base away. The sample originates from a study of shared clonotypes between healthy human individuals (dated by TCRdb to the early 2020s). About the full investigation: The cohort comprised two women and a few men aged 18 to 49 years. To estimate repertoire size and how much clonotype sharing occurs between individuals, the study deeply sequenced the blood TCR repertoires of a handful of healthy adults. To increase sequencing depth and limit assay-specific biases, different laboratories used diverse techniques to prepare libraries and sequence TCR repertoires. Leukapheresis yielded between about 0.94 and 9.5 billion PBMCs per donor.

Using the deep immunoSEQ assay, multiplex PCR amplified TCR CDR3 regions from genomic DNA. Extracted genomic DNA from each cell subset was spread evenly across all wells of several immunoSEQ 96-well plates, with each plate serving as a replicate. For unsorted PBMC, roughly 270 ng genomic DNA, equal to 30,000 or so T cell genomes, was loaded into each replicate PCR. Unsorted PBMC genomic DNA was sequenced across ten immunoSEQ deep assay plates. Purified libraries were measured with a Qubit 3.0 fluorometer, size-checked on a Bioanalyzer 2100, and measured again with the KAPA Library Quantification kit. Each immunoSEQ 96-well plate was sequenced on its own single-read 150-cycle Illumina NextSeq 550 flow cell. Turning to the authors' computational methods: Because the immunoSEQ output included only junctional sequences and no quality scores, the filtering could not be the same as the filtering used for full-length reads. To assign V/J genes and CDR3, sequences were annotated against IMGT germline references using PyIR, a Python wrapper for IgBLAST v1.9. Reads were filtered out if the reads had weak V/J assignments (E-value above 1e-6), no CDR3, stop codons, out-of-frame junctions, or ambiguous translated residues. V3J clonotypes were defined as sequences sharing an identical inferred V gene, J gene, and CDR3 amino acid sequence. Percentage overlap between repertoires was computed as shared unique clonotypes divided by the size of the smaller repertoire. Three approaches were used to assess repertoire richness: RTK rarefaction, the Chao1 estimator, and Recon v2.1 estimates of unobserved clonotypes. TCRdb obtained this table from immuneACCESS and retained in-frame rearrangements with V and J assigned. These tables miss some clones; where compared with another copy, unresolved V genes account for less than half of the shortfall, and the remainder is unexplained. The V and J calls and the clone size are those of that table, but D and trimming were determined from the DNA. The sample table records around 480,000 clones; over 60% of these occur just once. Approximately 13% of the sample belongs to the ten largest clones.

The CDR3 measures 13 amino acids from cysteine to phenylalanine. Only the CDR3 portion is preserved as DNA: 39 bases, with reading frame beginning at the first base. V and J lose 3 bases and 0 bases, and a span of 6 bases separates them. Looking up the germline V gene yields CDR1 SGHTS and CDR2 YDEGEE. The donors were healthy, HIV-negative adults who had no recently reported acute infections or vaccinations. Every donor was a Caucasian adult living in Nashville, Tennessee, USA. For unsorted samples, roughly 81 million PBMCs were counted and genomic DNA was extracted with the QIAamp DNA Blood Mini kit. After blood collection by leukapheresis, PBMCs were isolated using Ficoll-Histopaque density gradient centrifugation and then cryopreserved in the vapor phase of liquid nitrogen. What the work shows at the level of the full study, not this receptor alone: Pairwise subsampling led to the expectation that sequencing depth would affect the degree of clonotype sharing among donors. The genetic and exposure-history diversity represented was limited by the small number of donors. Only blood was sampled, and tissue TCR repertoires likely differ from those in blood.

The clonotype was recovered from a woman aged 40 to 55 in good health. Some clones in this sample may be carry-over from other donors' samples. Sample: PBMCs. Rearrangement joined TRBV5-8 to TRBJ1-1; the D segment cannot be called with confidence. The nucleotide sequence reads TGTGCCAGCAGCTCCGGACTGAACACTGAAGCTTTCTTT. It is translated as CASSSGLNTEAFF. Supplemented by the reference TRBV5-8 and TRBJ1-1 proteins around the CDR3, the complete variable domain is EAGVTQSPTHLIKTRGQQATLRCSPISGHTSVYWYQQALGLGLQFLLWYDEGEERNRGNFPPRFSGRQFPNYSSELNVNALELEDSALYLCASSSGLNTEAFFGQGTRLTVV.